This T cell receptor (beta chain) was obtained from a study of human T cells and chemical hapten exposure. From the 5' RACE reads, TCRdb called clonotypes with MiXCR, one entry per CDR3 protein. The repertoire includes about 140,000 distinct CDR3 sequences, 3.5% to 5% of them detected once, and 1.3% to 1.5% sits in the top ten. Unfractionated whole blood yielded total RNA. This clonotype was seen at least ten times. V lost 4 bases, J lost 2 bases, and 9 bases lay in between. The CDR3 covers 15 residues. Looked up from germline, CDR1 is ENHRY and CDR2 is SYGVKD. This clonotype originated in a female donor in good health. The V call is TRBV10-3, the J call TRBJ2-6; D might be TRBD2 (7 bases). CDR3 sequence (DNA): TGTGCCATCAGTGGGCGGGGGCCTGGGGCCAACGTCCTGACTTTC. This gives the protein CAISGRGPGANVLTF.